These T cell receptor beta chains were read from a single sample in a study of identical twins. TCRdb passed the 5' RACE reads through MiXCR, listing each CDR3 protein once. The sample comprises about 450,000 distinct CDR3 sequences, roughly 18% of which are singletons, and 9.5% to 15% rests with the top ten. The sample was naive T cells sorted from blood. The source is a man aged 45-60 years in good health. Both conserved end residues are part of each CDR3. Only some rows state a clone size, as once, few, many or a class for expanded clones.

V: TRBV29-1
J: TRBJ2-3
size: .
CDR3: CSVRTVLTDTQYF

V: TRBV20-1
J: TRBJ1-5
size: few
CDR3: CSASRSNQPQHF

V: TRBV29-1
J: TRBJ2-3
size: .
CDR3: CSVVRGPLVDTQYF

V: TRBV5-1
J: TRBJ2-2
size: many
CDR3: CASSLASVGTGELFF

V: TRBV14
J: TRBJ1-1
size: .
CDR3: CASSQGRLGTEAFF

V: TRBV13
J: TRBJ1-2
size: .
CDR3: CASRGESYGYTF

V: TRBV6-2/TRBV6-3
J: TRBJ2-7
size: once
CDR3: CASSFPGRRDEQYF

V: TRBV27
J: TRBJ1-5
size: many
CDR3: CASSRLGVTQPQHF

V: TRBV5-1
J: TRBJ1-2
size: few
CDR3: CASSLREANYGYTF

V: TRBV24-1
J: TRBJ2-3
size: .
CDR3: CATSGGQKTRKPDTQYF

V: TRBV11-2
J: TRBJ2-7
size: .
CDR3: CASSARPRTASYEQYF

V: TRBV7-2
J: TRBJ1-6
size: many
CDR3: CASSPMGTGSSPLHF

V: TRBV4-3
J: TRBJ1-4
size: .
CDR3: CASSQGIGTSNEKLFF

V: TRBV10-3
J: TRBJ2-3
size: few
CDR3: CAIKPEGSDTQYF

V: TRBV7-2
J: TRBJ1-4
size: .
CDR3: CASSLAGTGFAGLFF

V: TRBV18
J: TRBJ1-5
size: .
CDR3: CASSHGQVWQPQHF

V: TRBV6-5
J: TRBJ2-1
size: .
CDR3: CASSYSRGHPLEFF

V: TRBV5-1
J: TRBJ2-2
size: .
CDR3: CASSLGPAANTGELFF

V: TRBV7-9
J: TRBJ2-1
size: few
CDR3: CASKSNRGSYNEQFF

V: TRBV6-5
J: TRBJ2-3
size: few
CDR3: CASSFSRTSGSGDTQYF

V: TRBV11-2
J: TRBJ2-4
size: .
CDR3: CASSLDVRAGTLAKNIQYF

V: TRBV9
J: TRBJ1-2
size: .
CDR3: CASNPGQGHDYGYTF

V: TRBV5-1
J: TRBJ2-3
size: many
CDR3: CASSLAAGGHTDTQYF

V: TRBV15
J: TRBJ2-7
size: few
CDR3: CATSTMGFEQYF

V: TRBV4-3
J: TRBJ2-1
size: few
CDR3: CASSQSDRDSYNEQFF

V: TRBV29-1
J: TRBJ2-3
size: .
CDR3: CSVEVYPDTQYF

V: TRBV10-3
J: TRBJ2-7
size: .
CDR3: CAISGKESDEQYF

V: TRBV5-1
J: TRBJ2-1
size: .
CDR3: CASSLEGLAGYEQFF

V: TRBV28
J: TRBJ2-3
size: .
CDR3: CASSLTTNTDTQYF

V: TRBV15
J: TRBJ2-7
size: once
CDR3: CATSKLAGGFYEQYF

V: TRBV4-2
J: TRBJ1-1
size: few
CDR3: CASSQRAAGGTEAFF

V: TRBV20-1
J: TRBJ2-3
size: .
CDR3: CSEYSGSTDTQYF

V: TRBV11-2
J: TRBJ1-5
size: few
CDR3: CASSLVGAGPQHF